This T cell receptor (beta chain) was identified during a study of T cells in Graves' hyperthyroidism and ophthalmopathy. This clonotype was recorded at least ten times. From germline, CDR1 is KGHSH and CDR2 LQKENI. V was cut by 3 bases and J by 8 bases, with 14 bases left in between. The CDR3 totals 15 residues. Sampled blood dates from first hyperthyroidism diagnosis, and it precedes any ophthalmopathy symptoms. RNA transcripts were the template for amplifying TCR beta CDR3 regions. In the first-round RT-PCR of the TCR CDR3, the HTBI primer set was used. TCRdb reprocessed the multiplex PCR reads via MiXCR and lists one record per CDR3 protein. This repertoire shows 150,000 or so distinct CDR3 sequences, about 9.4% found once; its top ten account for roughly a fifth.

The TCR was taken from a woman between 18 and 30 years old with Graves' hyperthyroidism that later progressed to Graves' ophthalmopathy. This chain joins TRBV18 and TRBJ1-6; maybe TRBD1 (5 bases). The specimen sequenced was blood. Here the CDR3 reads CASSPKGIGDSPLHF. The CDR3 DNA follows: TGTGCCAGCTCACCGAAGGGGATCGGGGATTCACCCCTCCACTTT.